Listed below are T cell receptor beta chains from one sample, sequenced in a study of T cells after yellow fever vaccination. Using its own MiXCR run on the 5' RACE reads, TCRdb lists one record per CDR3 protein. The sample contains about 400,000 distinct CDR3 sequences, over 5% of which appear only once. The specimen was PBMCs, collected 5 days after the yellow fever booster vaccination. The receptors originated from a young man who received the YFV17D yellow fever vaccine. Each CDR3 is given with its conserved first and last residue. A D gene is named only where the DNA matches it firmly. Not all rows give a size; the values are once, few, many and, for expanded clones, a class.

clone size,D gene,V gene,J gene,CDR3 DNA,CDR3 protein
.,TRBD1,TRBV19,TRBJ1-1,TGTGCCAGTAGTATAGATCTACAGGGGAGGAACACTGAAGCTTTCTTT,CASSIDLQGRNTEAFF
.,.,TRBV5-4,TRBJ1-2,TGTGCCAGCAGCGCAGAGGATTACTATGGCTACACCTTC,CASSAEDYYGYTF
few,.,TRBV5-8,TRBJ2-1,TGTGCCCTCCACAGGGAGAACGGTTACAATGAGCAGTTCTTC,CALHRENGYNEQFF
few,TRBD1,TRBV5-1,TRBJ2-7,TGCGCCAGCAGCCGTGGACAGGGGGTCGGCGAGCAGTACTTC,CASSRGQGVGEQYF
many,.,TRBV14,TRBJ2-5,TGTGCCAGCAGCGTCCGGACTATCCAAGAGACCCAGTACTTC,CASSVRTIQETQYF
few,TRBD2,TRBV19,TRBJ2-1,TGTGCCAGTAGTTACGAACTAGCGGATGAGCAGTTCTTC,CASSYELADEQFF
many,.,TRBV20-1,TRBJ2-5,TGCAGTGCGCTGGGACATCGTGTTGGCTCCCAGTACTTC,CSALGHRVGSQYF
few,.,TRBV2,TRBJ1-5,TGTGCCAGCAGCACGGACGGTAGCAATCAGCCCCAGCATTTT,CASSTDGSNQPQHF
many,TRBD2,TRBV7-2,TRBJ2-3,TGTGCCAGCAGCTCCGGACTAGCGGGAGTCAGAGATACGCAGTATTTT,CASSSGLAGVRDTQYF
many,.,TRBV14,TRBJ2-4,TGTGCCAGCAGCCAAATAGAATGGGGCAAAAACATTCAGTACTTC,CASSQIEWGKNIQYF
many,TRBD1,TRBV7-3,TRBJ2-1,TGTGCCAGCAGCCAACAGGGGGGCTCCTACAATGAGCAGTTCTTC,CASSQQGGSYNEQFF
few,.,TRBV6-5,TRBJ2-7,TGTGCCAGCAGTTACTCGGTTATAGCGGAGCCTTACGAGCAGTACTTC,CASSYSVIAEPYEQYF
many,.,TRBV5-1,TRBJ2-4,TGCGCCAGCAGTCCCGAGGTTTACGCCAAAAACATTCAGTACTTC,CASSPEVYAKNIQYF
.,TRBD2,TRBV6-1,TRBJ2-7,TGTGCCAGCAGGGGGGGGGGAACGGGCTACGAGCAGTACTTC,CASRGGGTGYEQYF
once,.,TRBV20-1,TRBJ2-1,TGCAGTGCACACTGGGGATCCTACAATGACCAGTTCTTC,CSAHWGSYNDQFF
few,TRBD1,TRBV6-2/TRBV6-3,TRBJ2-7,TGTGCCAGCAGTTGGACAGGGGGTCGAGAGCAGTACTTC,CASSWTGGREQYF
.,TRBD1,TRBV5-1,TRBJ2-5,TGCGCCAGCAGCTCAGGGGGCCGGTCCCAAGAGACCCAGTACTTC,CASSSGGRSQETQYF
.,TRBD1,TRBV5-1,TRBJ2-2,TGCGCCAGCAGGTCACAGGGGTCGGGAATTTCCGGGGAGCTGTTTTTT,CASRSQGSGISGELFF
many,TRBD1,TRBV7-2,TRBJ2-1,TGTGCCAGCAGTTCCTGGGGACAGGGCTCCAATGAGCAGTTCTTC,CASSSWGQGSNEQFF
.,TRBD1,TRBV5-6,TRBJ2-5,TGTGCCAGCAGCTTGTGGGGACAGACCTTACAAGAGACCCAGTACTTC,CASSLWGQTLQETQYF
few,.,TRBV5-4,TRBJ2-3,TGTGCCAGCAGCTTGAAGGAAGGAACAGATACGCAGTATTTT,CASSLKEGTDTQYF
many,TRBD2,TRBV20-1,TRBJ2-1,TGCAGTGCTAGTGAACTAGCGGAGTTCGACAATGAGCAGTTCTTC,CSASELAEFDNEQFF
.,.,TRBV20-1,TRBJ2-6,TGCAGTGCTTCCCAACACTCTGGGGCCAACGTCCTGACTTTC,CSASQHSGANVLTF